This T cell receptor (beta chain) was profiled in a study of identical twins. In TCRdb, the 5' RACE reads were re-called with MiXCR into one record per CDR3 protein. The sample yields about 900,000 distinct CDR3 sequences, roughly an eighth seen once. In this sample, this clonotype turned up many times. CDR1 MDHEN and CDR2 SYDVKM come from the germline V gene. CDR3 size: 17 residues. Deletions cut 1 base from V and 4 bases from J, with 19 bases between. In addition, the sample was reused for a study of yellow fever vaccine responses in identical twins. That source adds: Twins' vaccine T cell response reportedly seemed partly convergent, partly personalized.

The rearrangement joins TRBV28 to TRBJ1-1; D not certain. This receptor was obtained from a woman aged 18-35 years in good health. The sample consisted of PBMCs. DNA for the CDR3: TGTGCCAGCAGTTTATTCGGGGTGGAGCGGAAAGGCACTGAAGCTTTCTTT. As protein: CASSLFGVERKGTEAFF.